What follows are 6 T cell receptor beta chains derived from one specimen sequenced in a study of cytomegalovirus exposure and HLA in healthy donors. Primers included in the PCR were 60 Vbeta and 13 Jbeta primers. TCRdb's table, derived via immunoSEQ multiplex PCR, lists solely in-frame clones and lacks some. Counted here are 200,000 to 250,000 clones, roughly 87% occurring once; the ten biggest clones make up 5.4%. The sample was PBMCs. Receptors originate from a middle-aged woman in good health and CMV-seropositive.

The J gene is TRBJ2-7, the V gene TRBV6-5, with 8 bases that match TRBD1. CDR1 MNHEY and CDR2 SVGAGI come from the germline V gene. This CDR3 comprises 15 residues. V gave up 5 bases and J gave up 0 bases; unmatched junction bases: 6. The chain's CDR3 is CASSKTGQVSYEQYF. The CDR3 DNA sequence: TGTGCCAGCAGTAAGACGGGACAGGTCTCCTACGAGCAGTACTTC.

This clone was counted only a few times. The V call is TRBV13, the J call TRBJ1-4, with 10 positions matching TRBD1. Per the germline V gene, CDR1 is PRHDT and CDR2 is FYEKMQ (reference sequence). V shed 4 bases, J shed 5 bases, and the junction held 4 bases outside the gene matches. CDR3 size: 15 residues. The CDR3 sequence is CASSSPGQGNEKLFF. As DNA, the CDR3 is TGTGCCAGCAGCTCTCCGGGACAGGGGAATGAAAAACTGTTTTTT.

The chain uses TRBV30 and TRBJ1-1; unclear D gene. The V end was cut by 2 bases, the J end by 1 base, with 5 bases between. Germline CDR1 GTSNPN, CDR2 SVGIG (reference sequence). This CDR3 has 12 residues. The CDR3 bases are TGTGCCTGGAGTTATAGGAACACTGAAGCTTTCTTT. Its translation: CAWSYRNTEAFF.

This clone was detected only once. The rearrangement uses TRBV4-2 and TRBJ1-2; a weak D match, TRBD1 (5 bases). Deletions cut 0 bases from V and 7 bases from J, with 6 bases between. The CDR3 consists of 12 residues. Looked up from germline, CDR1 is LGHNA and CDR2 is YNFKEQ. CDR3: CASSQEGVGYTF. CDR3 DNA: TGTGCCAGCAGCCAAGAAGGGGTTGGCTACACCTTC.

The chain employs TRBV11-3 and TRBJ2-3, with 14 nucleotides matching TRBD2. Trimming cost V 2 bases and J 3 bases; bases outside gene matches: 7. The germline CDR1 and CDR2 sequences are SGHNT and YENEEA. The CDR3 is 18 amino acids. The CDR3 reads CASSLTGLAGGRTDTQYF. The CDR3 DNA is TGTGCCAGCAGCTTAACCGGACTAGCGGGAGGTCGGACAGATACGCAGTATTTT.

This chain links TRBV2 with TRBJ2-7; the D gene is possibly TRBD2 (6 bases). Trimming cost V 6 bases and J 8 bases, with 17 bases left between them. Per the germline V gene, CDR1 is SNHLY and CDR2 is FYNNEI. The CDR3 is 13 residues long. Here the CDR3 reads CASSDRRDLQQYF. Written as DNA, the CDR3 is TGTGCCAGCAGCGACCGACGGGACTTACAGCAGTACTTC.